Below, 6 T cell receptor beta chains from the same sample are listed, as sequenced in a study of shared clonotypes between healthy human individuals (dated by TCRdb to 2020 to 2022). For the CD8 naive samples, CD45RO-negative cells were positively selected for CCR7, yielding a CD45RA+CCR7+ population from which TemRA cells were excluded. Library method: the immunoSEQ multiplex PCR assay. TCRdb re-hosts the immuneACCESS table, in-frame sequences only. Its copies lack some clones; in the studies checked, an unresolved V gene accounts for under half of them, and the cause for the rest is not known. Here the sample has around 2.1 million clones; roughly 91% occur a single time. The biggest ten clones account for roughly 1.8% of the sample. Sequenced input: naive CD8+ T cells from PBMCs. Interpreted using the paper, the cell subset or site label stands for: CD45RA+CCR7+. These receptors originate from a man aged 18 to 29 in good health. Some clones in this sample may be carry-over from other donors' samples.

The chain couples TRBV11-3 to TRBJ2-7; weak D call: TRBD2 (5 bases). CDR1 is SGHNT, CDR2 YENEEA, per germline. Trimming cost V 6 bases and J 4 bases, with 13 bases left between them. This CDR3 has 13 residues. CDR3 DNA sequence: TGTGCCAGCAGTTATCATACGGGGTACGAGCAGTACTTC. Its translation is CASSYHTGYEQYF.

The DNA of the CDR3 is TGTGCCAGCAAACTCTCCTCGGGGACAGGGGTCGGGGAGCTGTTTTTT. Amino acid sequence: CASKLSSGTGVGELFF. The V and J genes are TRBV5-4 and TRBJ2-2; 10 bases agree with TRBD1. The CDR3 covers 16 residues. Trimming cost V 6 bases and J 7 bases; bases outside gene matches: 12. Germline assignment: CDR1 SGHNT and CDR2 YYREEE (reference sequence).

This clone was found once. Other DNA sequences in this sample translate to the same CDR3. The V and J genes are TRBV11-2 and TRBJ2-7; 7 bases agree with TRBD1. The CDR3 is 13 amino acids. Germline V gene data show CDR1 as SGHAT and CDR2 as FQNNGV. The V gene end was trimmed by 3 bases and the J gene end by 6 bases; junction bases not matched to a gene: 5. The DNA for the CDR3 is TGTGCCAGCAGCTTGGGGCAGGGGGTCGAGCAGTACTTC. It yields the protein CASSLGQGVEQYF.

The chain uses TRBV27 and TRBJ2-1, with D perhaps TRBD2 (6 bases). CDR3 length: 13 residues. Germline V gene sequence: CDR1 MNHEY, CDR2 SMNVEV (reference sequence). With 5 bases removed from V and 6 bases from J, the gap between germline ends came to 11 bases. DNA for the CDR3: TGTGCCAGCAGTGGGGGACTTAGCAATGAGCAGTTCTTC. It yields the protein CASSGGLSNEQFF.

The chain combines TRBV5-6 with TRBJ2-3, with TRBD2 identical over 11 bases. The junction had 3 bases not matched to a gene; V was cut back by 4 bases and J by 2 bases. This CDR3 region has 15 residues. Germline values: CDR1 SGHDT, CDR2 YYEEEE. The CDR3 nucleotides are TGTGCCAGCAGCCCGGGACTAGCGGACACAGATACGCAGTATTTT. It codes for CASSPGLADTDTQYF.

This clone was detected only a few times. The CDR3 DNA is TGTGCCAGCAGCTTAGCGCGGGGGTGGGAGCAGTTCTTC. Residues: CASSLARGWEQFF. The chain joins TRBV7-9 to TRBJ2-1, with 7 bases fitting TRBD2. The CDR3 is 13 amino acids. Trimming removed 0 bases from V and 10 bases from J; junction bases left unmatched: 3. From germline, CDR1 is SEHNR and CDR2 FQNEAQ (reference sequence).